The clone carrying this TCR beta chain was counted many times. The CDR3 length is 16 residues. The germline V gene encodes CDR1 LGHDT and CDR2 YNNKEL (reference sequence). Trimming pared 3 bases from V and 3 bases from J, leaving 15 bases between. During its preparation, the TCRbeta library received unique molecular identifiers. TCRdb reprocessed the PCR reads with MiXCR, giving one entry per CDR3 protein. The sample has about 610,000 distinct CDR3 sequences, 8% to 11% seen once. This entry comes from a study of T-cell reconstitution after alpha-beta-depleted transplantation in children. The source of this sequence is a human donor who donated a stem cell graft to a child with acute myeloid leukemia. Specimen: PBMCs from the stem cell graft donor, collected from the stem cell graft. The chain has TRBV3-1 and TRBJ2-4; D perhaps matches TRBD2 (6 bases). This chain's CDR3 is CASSQGGPLDKNIQYF. The CDR3 nucleotides are TGTGCCAGCAGCCAGGGGGGACCCCTAGACAAAAACATTCAGTACTTC.